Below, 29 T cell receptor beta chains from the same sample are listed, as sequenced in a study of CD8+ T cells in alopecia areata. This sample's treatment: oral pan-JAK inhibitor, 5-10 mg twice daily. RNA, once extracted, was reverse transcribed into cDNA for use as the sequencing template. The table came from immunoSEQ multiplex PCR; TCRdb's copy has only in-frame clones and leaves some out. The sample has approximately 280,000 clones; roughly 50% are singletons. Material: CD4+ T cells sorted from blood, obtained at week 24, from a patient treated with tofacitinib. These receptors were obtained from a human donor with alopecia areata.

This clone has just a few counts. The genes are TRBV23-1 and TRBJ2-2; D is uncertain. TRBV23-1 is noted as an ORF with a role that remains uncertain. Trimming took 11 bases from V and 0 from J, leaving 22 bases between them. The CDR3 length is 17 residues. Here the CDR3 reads CALPPHSMHANTGELFF. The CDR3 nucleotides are TGCGCCCTGCCCCCCCACAGTATGCACGCGAACACCGGGGAGCTGTTTTTT.

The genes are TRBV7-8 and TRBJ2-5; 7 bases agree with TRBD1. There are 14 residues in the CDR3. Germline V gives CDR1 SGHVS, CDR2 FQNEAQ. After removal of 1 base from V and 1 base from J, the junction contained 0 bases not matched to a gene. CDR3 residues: CASSLGQGQETQYF. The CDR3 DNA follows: TGTGCCAGCAGCTTAGGACAGGGCCAAGAGACCCAGTACTTC.

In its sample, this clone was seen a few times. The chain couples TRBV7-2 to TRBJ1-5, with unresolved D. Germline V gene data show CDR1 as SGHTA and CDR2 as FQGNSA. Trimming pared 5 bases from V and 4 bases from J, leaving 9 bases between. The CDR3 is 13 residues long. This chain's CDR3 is CASSTRTNQPQHF. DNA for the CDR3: TGTGCCAGCAGCACCAGGACGAATCAGCCCCAGCATTTT.

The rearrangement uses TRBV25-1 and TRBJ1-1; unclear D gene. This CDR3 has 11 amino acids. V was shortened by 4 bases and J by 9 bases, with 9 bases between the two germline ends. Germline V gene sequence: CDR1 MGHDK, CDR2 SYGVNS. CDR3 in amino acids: CASSVETKAFF. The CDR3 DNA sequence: TGTGCCAGCAGTGTTGAGACAAAAGCTTTCTTT.

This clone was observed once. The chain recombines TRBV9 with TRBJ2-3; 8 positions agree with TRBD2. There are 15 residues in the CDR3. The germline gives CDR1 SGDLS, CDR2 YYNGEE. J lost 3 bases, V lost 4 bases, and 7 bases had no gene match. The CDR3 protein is CASSSDAGGTDTQYF. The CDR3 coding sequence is TGTGCCAGCAGCTCCGACGCGGGGGGTACAGATACGCAGTATTTT.

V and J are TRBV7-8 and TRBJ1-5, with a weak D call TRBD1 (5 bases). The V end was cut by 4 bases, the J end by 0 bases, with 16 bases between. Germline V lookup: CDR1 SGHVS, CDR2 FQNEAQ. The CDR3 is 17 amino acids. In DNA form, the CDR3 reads TGTGCCAGCAGCTCGCCGCGGACACCTTATAGCAATCAGCCCCAGCATTTT. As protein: CASSSPRTPYSNQPQHF.

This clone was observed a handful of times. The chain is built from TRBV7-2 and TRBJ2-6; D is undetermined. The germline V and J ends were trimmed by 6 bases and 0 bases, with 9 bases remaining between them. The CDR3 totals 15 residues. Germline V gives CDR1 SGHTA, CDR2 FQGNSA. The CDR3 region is CASSFRFSGANVLTF. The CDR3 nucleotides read TGTGCCAGCAGTTTCAGGTTCTCTGGGGCCAACGTCCTGACTTTC.

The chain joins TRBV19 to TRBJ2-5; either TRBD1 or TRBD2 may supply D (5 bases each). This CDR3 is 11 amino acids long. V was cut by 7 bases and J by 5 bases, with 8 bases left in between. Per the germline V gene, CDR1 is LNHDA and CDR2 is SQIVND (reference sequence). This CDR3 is CASTWGETQYF. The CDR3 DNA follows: TGTGCCAGTACGTGGGGGGAGACCCAGTACTTC.

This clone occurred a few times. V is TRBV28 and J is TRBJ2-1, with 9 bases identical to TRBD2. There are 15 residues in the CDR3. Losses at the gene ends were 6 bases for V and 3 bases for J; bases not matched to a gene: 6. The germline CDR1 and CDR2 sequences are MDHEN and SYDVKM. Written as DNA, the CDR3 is TGTGCCAGCAGGAGACTAGCGGTACGCTACAATGAGCAGTTCTTC. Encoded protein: CASRRLAVRYNEQFF.

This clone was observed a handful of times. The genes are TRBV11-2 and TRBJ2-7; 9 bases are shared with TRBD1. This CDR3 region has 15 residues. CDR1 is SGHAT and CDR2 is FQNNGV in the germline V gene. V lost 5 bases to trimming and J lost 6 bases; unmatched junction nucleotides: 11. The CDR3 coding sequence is TGTGCCAGCAGCCTGTCCCCGGGACAGGGAGGCGAGCAGTACTTC. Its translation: CASSLSPGQGGEQYF.

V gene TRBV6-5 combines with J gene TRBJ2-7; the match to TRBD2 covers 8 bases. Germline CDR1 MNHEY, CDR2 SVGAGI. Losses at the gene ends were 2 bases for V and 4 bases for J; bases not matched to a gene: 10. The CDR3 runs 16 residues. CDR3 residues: CASSYDAGREGYEQYF. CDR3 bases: TGTGCCAGCAGTTACGATGCGGGACGGGAGGGTTACGAGCAGTACTTC.

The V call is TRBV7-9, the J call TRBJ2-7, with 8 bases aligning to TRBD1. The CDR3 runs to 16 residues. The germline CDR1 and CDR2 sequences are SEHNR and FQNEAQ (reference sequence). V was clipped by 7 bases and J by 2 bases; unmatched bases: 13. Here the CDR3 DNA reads TGTGCCAGCACCCTAAGGTGGGGACAGGTACCCTACGAGCAGTACTTC. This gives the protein CASTLRWGQVPYEQYF. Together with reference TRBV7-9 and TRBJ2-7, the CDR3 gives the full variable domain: DTGVSQNPRHKITKRGQNVTFRCDPISEHNRLYWYRQTLGQGPEFLTYFQNEAQLEKSRLLSDRFSAERPKGSFSTLEIQRTEQGDSAMYLCASTLRWGQVPYEQYFGPGTRLTVT.

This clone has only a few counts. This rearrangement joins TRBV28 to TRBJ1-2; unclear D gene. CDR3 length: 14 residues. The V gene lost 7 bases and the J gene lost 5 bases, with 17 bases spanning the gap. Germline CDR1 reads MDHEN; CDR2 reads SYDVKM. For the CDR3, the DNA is TGTGCCAGCACCCCGGGGAGTTGGGGATATGGCTACACCTTC. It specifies CASTPGSWGYGYTF.

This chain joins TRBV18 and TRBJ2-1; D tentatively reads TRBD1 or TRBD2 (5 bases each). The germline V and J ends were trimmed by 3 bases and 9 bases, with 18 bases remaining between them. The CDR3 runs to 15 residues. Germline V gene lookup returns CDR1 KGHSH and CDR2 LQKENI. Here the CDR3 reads CASSPGRGVDGEQFF. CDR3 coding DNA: TGTGCCAGCTCACCGGGGAGAGGGGTGGACGGTGAGCAGTTCTTC. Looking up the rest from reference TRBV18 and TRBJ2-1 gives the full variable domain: NAGVMQNPRHLVRRRGQEARLRCSPMKGHSHVYWYRQLPEEGLKFMVYLQKENIIDESGMPKERFSAEFPKEGPSILRIQQVVRGDSAAYFCASSPGRGVDGEQFFGPGTRLTVL.

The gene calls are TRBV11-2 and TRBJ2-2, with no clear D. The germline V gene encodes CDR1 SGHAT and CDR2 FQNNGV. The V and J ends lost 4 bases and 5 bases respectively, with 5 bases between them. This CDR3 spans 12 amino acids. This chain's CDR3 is CASSSVTGELFF. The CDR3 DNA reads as TGTGCCAGCAGCTCGGTGACCGGGGAGCTGTTTTTT.

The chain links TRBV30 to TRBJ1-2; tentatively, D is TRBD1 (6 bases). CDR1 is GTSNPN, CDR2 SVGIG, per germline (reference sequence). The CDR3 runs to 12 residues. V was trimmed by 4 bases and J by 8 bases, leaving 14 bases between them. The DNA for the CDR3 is TGTGCCTGGACGGACAGATTTTTAGGCTACACCTTC. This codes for CAWTDRFLGYTF.

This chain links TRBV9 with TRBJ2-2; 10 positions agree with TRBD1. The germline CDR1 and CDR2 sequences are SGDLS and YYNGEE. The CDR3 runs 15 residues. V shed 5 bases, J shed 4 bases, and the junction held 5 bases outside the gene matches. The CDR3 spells CASRAGTGVTGELFF. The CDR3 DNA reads TGTGCCAGCAGAGCCGGGACAGGGGTCACCGGGGAGCTGTTTTTT.

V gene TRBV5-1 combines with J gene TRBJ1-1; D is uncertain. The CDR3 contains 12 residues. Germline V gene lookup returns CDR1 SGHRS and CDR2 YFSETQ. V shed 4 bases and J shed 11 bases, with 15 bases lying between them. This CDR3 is CASSPGLGSAFF. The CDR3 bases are TGCGCCAGCAGCCCCGGCCTGGGGAGCGCTTTCTTT.

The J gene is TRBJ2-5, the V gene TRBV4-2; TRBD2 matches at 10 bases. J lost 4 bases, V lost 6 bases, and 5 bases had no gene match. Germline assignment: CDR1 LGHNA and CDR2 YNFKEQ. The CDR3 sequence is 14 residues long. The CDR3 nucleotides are TGTGCCAGCAGGGTAGCGGGGGGCGGAGAGACCCAGTACTTC. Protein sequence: CASRVAGGGETQYF.

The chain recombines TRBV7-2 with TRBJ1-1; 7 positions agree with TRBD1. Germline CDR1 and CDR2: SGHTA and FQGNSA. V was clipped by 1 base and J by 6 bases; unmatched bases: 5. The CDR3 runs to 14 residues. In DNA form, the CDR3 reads TGTGCCAGCAGCTTAGAGGGGGCGCAGTCTGAAGCTTTCTTT. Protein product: CASSLEGAQSEAFF.

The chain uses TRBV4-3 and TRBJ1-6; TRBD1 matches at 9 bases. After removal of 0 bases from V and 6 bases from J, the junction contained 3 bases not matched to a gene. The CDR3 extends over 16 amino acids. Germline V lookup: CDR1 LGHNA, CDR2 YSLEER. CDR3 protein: CASSQDTGQGNSPLHF. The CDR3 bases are TGCGCCAGCAGCCAAGACACGGGACAGGGTAATTCACCCCTCCACTTT.

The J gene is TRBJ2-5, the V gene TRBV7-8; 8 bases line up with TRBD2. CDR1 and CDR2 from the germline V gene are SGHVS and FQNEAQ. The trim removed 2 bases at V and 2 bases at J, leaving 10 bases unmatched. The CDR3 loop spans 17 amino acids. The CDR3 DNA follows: TGTGCCAGCAGCTTAACGGCGGGGGGCGAACTTCAAGAGACCCAGTACTTC. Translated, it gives CASSLTAGGELQETQYF.

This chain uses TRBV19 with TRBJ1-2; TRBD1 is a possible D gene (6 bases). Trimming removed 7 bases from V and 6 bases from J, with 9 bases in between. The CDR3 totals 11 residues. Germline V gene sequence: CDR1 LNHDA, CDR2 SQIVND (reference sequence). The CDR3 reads CASTRGHGYTF. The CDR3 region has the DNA TGTGCCAGTACCCGGGGGCATGGCTACACCTTC.

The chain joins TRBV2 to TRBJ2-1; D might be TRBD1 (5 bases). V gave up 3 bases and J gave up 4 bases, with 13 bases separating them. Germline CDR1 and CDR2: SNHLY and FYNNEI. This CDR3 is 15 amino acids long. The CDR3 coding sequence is TGTGCCAGCAGTGAGGATACATCAGGGTACAATGAGCAGTTCTTC. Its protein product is CASSEDTSGYNEQFF.

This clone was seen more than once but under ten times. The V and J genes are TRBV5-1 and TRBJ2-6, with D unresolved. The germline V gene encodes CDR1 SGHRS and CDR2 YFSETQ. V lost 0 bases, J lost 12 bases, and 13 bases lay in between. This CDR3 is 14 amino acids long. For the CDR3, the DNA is TGCGCCAGCAGCTTGGCCGGGCCTTTGCCCGTCCTGACTTTC. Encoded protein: CASSLAGPLPVLTF.

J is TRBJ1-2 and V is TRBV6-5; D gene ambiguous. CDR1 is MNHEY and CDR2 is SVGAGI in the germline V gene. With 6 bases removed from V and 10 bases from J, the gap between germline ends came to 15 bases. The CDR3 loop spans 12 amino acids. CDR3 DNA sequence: TGTGCCAGCAGACAGACGTTTCTGGACTACACCTTC. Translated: CASRQTFLDYTF.

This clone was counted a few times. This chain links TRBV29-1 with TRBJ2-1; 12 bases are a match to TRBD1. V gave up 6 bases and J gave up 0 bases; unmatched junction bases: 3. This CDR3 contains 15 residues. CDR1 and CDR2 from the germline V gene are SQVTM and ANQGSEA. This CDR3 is CSVGTGGISYNEQFF. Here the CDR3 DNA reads TGCAGCGTGGGGACAGGGGGCATCTCCTACAATGAGCAGTTCTTC.

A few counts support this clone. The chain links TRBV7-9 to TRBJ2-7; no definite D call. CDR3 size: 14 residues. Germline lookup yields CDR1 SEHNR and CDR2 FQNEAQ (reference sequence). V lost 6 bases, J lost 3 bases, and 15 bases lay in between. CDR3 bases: TGTGCCAGCAGTCCCGCGGCAGTCCACTACGAGCAGTACTTC. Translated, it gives CASSPAAVHYEQYF.

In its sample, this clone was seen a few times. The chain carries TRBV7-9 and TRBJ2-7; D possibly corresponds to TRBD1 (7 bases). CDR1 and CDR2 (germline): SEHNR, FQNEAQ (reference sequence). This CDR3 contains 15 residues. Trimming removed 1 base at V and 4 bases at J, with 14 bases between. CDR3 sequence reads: CASSLVSQGGYEQYF. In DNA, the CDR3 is TGTGCCAGCAGCTTAGTTAGTCAGGGGGGATACGAGCAGTACTTC.